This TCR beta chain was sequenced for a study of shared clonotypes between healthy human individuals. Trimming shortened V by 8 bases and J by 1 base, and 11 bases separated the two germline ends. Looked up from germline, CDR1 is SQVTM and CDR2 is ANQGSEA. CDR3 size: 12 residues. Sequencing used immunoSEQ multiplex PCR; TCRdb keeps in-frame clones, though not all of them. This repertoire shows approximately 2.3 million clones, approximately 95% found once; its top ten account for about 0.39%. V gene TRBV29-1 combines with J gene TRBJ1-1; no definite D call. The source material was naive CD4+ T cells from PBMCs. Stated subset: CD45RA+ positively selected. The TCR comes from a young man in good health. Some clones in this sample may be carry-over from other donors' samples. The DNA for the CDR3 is TGCAGCTCCGTTCGACAGAACACTGAAGCTTTCTTT. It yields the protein CSSVRQNTEAFF. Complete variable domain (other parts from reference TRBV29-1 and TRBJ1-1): SAVISQKPSRDICQRGTSLTIQCQVDSQVTMMFWYRQQPGQSLTLIATANQGSEATYESGFVIDKFPISRPNLTFSTLTVSNMSPEDSSIYLCSSVRQNTEAFFGQGTRLTVV.